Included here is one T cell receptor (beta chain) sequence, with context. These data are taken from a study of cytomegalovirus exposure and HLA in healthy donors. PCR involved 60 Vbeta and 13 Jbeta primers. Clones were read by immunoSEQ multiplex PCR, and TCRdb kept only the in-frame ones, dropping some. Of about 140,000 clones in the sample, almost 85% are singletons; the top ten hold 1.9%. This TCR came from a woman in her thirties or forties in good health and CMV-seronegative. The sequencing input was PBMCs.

CDR3 DNA sequence: TGTGCCAGCTCACCCCTCGAACAGCACTATGGCTACACCTTC. It yields the protein CASSPLEQHYGYTF. The chain carries TRBV18 and TRBJ1-2, with D uncertain. V lost 3 bases to trimming and J lost 3 bases, with 11 bases between them. Germline CDR1 and CDR2: KGHSH and LQKENI. The CDR3 spans 14 residues.